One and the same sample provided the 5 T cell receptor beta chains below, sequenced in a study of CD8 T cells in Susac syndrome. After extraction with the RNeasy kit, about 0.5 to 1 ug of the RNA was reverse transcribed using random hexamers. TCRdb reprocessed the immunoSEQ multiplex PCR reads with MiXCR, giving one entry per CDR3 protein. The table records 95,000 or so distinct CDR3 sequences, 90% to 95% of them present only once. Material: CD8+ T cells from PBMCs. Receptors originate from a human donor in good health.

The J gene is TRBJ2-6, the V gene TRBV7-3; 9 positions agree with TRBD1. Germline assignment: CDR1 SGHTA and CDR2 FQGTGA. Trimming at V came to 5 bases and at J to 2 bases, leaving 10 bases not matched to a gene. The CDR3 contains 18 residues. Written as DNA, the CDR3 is TGTGCCAGCAGCCCTAGTCCCGGGACAGGGACTGGGGCCAACGTCCTGACTTTC. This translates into CASSPSPGTGTGANVLTF. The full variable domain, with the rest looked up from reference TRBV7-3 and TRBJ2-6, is GAGVSQTPSNKVTEKGKYVELRCDPISGHTALYWYRQSLGQGPEFLIYFQGTGAADDSGLPNDRFFAVRPEGSVSTLKIQRTERGDSAVYLCASSPSPGTGTGANVLTFGAGSRLTVL.

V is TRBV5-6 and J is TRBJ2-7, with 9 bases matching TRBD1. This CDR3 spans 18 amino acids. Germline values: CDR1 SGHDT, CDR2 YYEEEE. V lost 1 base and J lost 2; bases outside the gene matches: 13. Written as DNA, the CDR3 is TGTGCCAGCAGCTTGCACCGAACTACCGGGACAGGGACCTACGAGCAGTACTTC. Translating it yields CASSLHRTTGTGTYEQYF.

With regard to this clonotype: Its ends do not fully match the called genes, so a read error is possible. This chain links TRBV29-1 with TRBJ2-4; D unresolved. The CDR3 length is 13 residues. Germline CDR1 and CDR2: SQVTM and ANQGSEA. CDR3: CSVEVESGNVQYF. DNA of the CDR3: TGCAGCGTTGAAGTGGAGTCTGGAAACGTTCAGTACTTC.

The CDR3 sequence is CASSPETGWTEAFF. Here the CDR3 DNA reads TGTGCCAGCAGCCCCGAGACAGGTTGGACTGAAGCTTTCTTT. This rearrangement joins TRBV13 to TRBJ1-1, with D possibly TRBD1 on 6 matching bases. This CDR3 has 14 residues. Looked up from germline, CDR1 is PRHDT and CDR2 is FYEKMQ (reference sequence). The V end lost 5 bases, the J end lost 5 bases, and 15 bases lay between the germline ends. The variable domain in full, with the rest retrieved from reference TRBV13 and TRBJ1-1, is AAGVIQSPRHLIKEKRETATLKCYPIPRHDTVYWYQQGPGQDPQFLISFYEKMQSDKGSIPDRFSAQQFSDYHSELNMSSLELGDSALYFCASSPETGWTEAFFGQGTRLTVV.

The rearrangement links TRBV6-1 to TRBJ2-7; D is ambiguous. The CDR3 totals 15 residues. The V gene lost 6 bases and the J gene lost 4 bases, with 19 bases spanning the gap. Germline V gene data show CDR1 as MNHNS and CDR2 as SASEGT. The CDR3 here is CASSGKTRARYEQYF. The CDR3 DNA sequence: TGTGCCAGCAGCGGCAAGACACGTGCTAGGTACGAGCAGTACTTC.